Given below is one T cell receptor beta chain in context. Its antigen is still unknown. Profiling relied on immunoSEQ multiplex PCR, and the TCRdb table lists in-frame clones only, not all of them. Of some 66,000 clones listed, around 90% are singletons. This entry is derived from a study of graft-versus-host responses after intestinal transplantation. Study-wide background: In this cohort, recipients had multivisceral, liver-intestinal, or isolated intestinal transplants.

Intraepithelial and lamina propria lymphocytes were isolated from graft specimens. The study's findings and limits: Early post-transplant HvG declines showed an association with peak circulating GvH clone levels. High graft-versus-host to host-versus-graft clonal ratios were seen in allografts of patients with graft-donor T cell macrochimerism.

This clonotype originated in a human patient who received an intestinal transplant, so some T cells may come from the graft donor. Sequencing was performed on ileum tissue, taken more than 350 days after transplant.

In DNA, the CDR3 is TGTGCCAGCAGTTTCGTATTTGAGACCCAGTACTTC. As protein: CASSFVFETQYF. The chain recombines TRBV28 with TRBJ2-5; no clear D. The V end was cut by 3 bases, the J end by 5 bases, with 7 bases between. CDR1 is MDHEN, CDR2 SYDVKM, per germline. This CDR3 is 12 amino acids long. Full variable domain (missing parts from reference TRBV28 and TRBJ2-5): DVKVTQSSRYLVKRTGEKVFLECVQDMDHENMFWYRQDPGLGLRLIYFSYDVKMKEKGDIPEGYSVSREKKERFSLILESASTNQTSMYLCASSFVFETQYFGPGTRLLVL.